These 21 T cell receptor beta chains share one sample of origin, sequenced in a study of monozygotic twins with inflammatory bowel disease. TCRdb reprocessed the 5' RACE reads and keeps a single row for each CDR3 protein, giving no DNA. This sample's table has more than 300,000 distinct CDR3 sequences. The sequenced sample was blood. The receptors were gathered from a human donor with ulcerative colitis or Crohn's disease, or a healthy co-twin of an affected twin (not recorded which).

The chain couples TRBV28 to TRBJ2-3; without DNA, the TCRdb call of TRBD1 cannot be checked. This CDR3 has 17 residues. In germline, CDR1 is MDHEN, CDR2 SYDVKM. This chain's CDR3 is CASSLNLGVTYTDTQYF.

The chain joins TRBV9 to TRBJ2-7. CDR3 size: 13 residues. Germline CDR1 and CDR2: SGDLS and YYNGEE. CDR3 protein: CASSVGIEREQYF.

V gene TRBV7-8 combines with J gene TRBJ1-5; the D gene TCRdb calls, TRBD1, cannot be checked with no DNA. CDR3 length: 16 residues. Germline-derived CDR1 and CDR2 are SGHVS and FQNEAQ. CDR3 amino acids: CASSMEGARNYQPQHF.

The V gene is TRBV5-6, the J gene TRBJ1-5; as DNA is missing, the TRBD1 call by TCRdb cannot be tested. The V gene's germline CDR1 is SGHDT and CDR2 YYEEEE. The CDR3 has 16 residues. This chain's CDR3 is CASMRRGAHGNQPQHF.

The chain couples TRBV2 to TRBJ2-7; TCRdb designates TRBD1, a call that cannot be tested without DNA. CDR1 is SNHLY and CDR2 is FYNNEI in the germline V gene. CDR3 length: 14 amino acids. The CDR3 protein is CASSEGQGAREQYF. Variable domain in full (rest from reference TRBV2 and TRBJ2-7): EPEVTQTPSHQVTQMGQEVILRCVPISNHLYFYWYRQILGQKVEFLVSFYNNEISEKSEIFDDQFSVERPDGSNFTLKIRSTKLEDSAMYFCASSEGQGAREQYFGPGTRLTVT.

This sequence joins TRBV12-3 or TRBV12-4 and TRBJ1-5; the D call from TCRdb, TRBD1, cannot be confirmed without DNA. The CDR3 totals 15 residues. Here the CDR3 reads CASSPIGQGAQPQHF.

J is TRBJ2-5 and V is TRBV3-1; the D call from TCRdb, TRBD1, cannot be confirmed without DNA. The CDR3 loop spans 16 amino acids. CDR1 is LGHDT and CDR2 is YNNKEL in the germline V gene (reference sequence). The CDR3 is CASSQDNQGGQETQYF.

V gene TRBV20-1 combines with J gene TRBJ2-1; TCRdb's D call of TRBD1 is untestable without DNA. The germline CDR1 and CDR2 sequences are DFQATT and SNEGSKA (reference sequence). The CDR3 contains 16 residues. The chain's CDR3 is CSAPLRGPGSYNEQFF.

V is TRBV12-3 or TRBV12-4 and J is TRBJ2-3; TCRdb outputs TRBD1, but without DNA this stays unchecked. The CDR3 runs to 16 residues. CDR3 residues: CASREVVGGRTDTQYF.

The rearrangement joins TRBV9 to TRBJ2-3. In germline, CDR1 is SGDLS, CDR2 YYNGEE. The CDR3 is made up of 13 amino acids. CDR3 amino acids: CASSAGFPDTQYF.

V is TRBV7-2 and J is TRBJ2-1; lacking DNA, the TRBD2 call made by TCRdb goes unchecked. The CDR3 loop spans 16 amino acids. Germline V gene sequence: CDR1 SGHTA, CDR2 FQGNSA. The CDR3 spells CASSLASGTSGYEQFF.

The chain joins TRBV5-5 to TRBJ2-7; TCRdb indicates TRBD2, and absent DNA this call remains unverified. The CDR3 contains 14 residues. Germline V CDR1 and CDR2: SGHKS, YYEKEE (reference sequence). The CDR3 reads CASSLGPLAGEQYF.

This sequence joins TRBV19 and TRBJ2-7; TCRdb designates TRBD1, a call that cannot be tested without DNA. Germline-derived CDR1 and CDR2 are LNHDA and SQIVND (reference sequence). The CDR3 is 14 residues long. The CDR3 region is CASSTGTGAYEQYF.

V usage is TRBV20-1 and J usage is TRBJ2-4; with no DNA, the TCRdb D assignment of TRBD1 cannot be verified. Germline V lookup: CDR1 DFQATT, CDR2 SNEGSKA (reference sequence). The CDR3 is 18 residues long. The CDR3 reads CSARGTQRGLLAKNIQYF.

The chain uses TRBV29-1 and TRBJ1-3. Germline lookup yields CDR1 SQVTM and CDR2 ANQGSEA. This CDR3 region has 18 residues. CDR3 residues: CSVEEATRVTGSGNTIYF.

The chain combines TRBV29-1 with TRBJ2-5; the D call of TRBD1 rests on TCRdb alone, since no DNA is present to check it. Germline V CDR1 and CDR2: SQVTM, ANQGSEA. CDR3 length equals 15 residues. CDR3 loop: CSVRQGAPYQETQHF.

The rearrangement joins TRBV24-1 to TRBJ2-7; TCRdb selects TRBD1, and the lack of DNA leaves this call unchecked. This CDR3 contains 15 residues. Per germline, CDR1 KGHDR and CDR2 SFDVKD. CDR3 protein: CATSGMGQGTYEQYF.

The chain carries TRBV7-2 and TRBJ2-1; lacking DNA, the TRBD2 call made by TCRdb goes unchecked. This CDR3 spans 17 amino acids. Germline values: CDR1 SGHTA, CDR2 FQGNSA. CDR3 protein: CASSLDWTSGVSDEQFF.

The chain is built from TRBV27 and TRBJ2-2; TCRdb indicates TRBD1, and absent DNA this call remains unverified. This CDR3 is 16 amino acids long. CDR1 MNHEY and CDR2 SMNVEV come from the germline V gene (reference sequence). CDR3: CASSVTGALNTGELFF.

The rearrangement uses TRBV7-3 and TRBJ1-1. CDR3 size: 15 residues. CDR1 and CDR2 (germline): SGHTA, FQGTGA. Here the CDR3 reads CASSLGRVSNTEAFF.

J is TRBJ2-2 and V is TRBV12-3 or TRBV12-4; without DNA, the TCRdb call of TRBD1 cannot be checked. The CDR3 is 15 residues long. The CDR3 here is CASSLTRTNTGELFF.